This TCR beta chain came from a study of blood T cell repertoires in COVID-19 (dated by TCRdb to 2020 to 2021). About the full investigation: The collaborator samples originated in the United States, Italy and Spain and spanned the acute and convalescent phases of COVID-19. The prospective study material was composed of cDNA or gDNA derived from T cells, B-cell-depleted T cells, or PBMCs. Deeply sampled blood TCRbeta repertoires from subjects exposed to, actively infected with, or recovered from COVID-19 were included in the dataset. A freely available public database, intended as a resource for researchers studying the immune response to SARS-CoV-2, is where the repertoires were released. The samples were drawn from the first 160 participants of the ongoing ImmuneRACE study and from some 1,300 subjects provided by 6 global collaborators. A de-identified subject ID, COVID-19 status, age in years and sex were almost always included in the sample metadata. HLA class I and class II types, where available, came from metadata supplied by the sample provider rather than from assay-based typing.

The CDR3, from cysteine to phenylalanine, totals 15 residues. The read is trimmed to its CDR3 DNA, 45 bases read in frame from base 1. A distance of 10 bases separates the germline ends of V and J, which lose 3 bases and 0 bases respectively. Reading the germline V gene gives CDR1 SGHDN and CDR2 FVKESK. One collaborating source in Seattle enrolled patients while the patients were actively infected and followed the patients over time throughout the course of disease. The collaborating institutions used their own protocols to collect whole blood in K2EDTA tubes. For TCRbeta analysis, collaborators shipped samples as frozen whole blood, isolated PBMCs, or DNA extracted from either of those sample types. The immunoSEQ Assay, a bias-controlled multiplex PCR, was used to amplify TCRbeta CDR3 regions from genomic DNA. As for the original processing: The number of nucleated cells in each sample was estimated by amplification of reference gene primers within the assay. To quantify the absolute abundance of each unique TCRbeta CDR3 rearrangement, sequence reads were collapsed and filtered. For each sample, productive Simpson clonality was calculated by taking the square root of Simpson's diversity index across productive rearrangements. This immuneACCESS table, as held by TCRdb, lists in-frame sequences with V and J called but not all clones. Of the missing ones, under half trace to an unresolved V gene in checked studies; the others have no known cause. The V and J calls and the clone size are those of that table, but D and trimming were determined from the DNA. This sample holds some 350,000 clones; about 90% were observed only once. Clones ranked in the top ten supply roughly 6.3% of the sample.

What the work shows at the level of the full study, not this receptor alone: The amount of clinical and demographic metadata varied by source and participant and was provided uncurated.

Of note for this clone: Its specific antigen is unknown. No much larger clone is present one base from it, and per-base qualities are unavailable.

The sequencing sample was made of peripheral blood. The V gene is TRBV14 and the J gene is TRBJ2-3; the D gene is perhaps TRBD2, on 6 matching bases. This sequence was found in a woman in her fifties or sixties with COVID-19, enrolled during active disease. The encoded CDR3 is CASSHTLASTDTQYF. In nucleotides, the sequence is TGTGCCAGCAGCCATACTCTAGCGAGCACAGATACGCAGTATTTT.